What follows is one T cell receptor (beta chain) and its context. These data belong to a study of T cells in localized non-small cell lung cancer. The method was immunoSEQ multiplex PCR; TCRdb's version includes in-frame clones alone and lacks a portion of them. The profile shows tens of thousands of clones, 70% to 90% of them singletons. This clonotype was sampled from a male donor at least 60 years old with stage III squamous cell lung carcinoma. Material: peripheral blood, obtained before any cancer treatment.

CDR3 in amino acids: CASTSGTMVSSTDTQYF. The CDR3 nucleotides read TGTGCCAGCACTAGCGGGACGATGGTCTCTAGCACAGATACGCAGTATTTT. The chain links TRBV2 to TRBJ2-3; 9 bases line up with TRBD2. This CDR3 is built from 17 residues. Trimming removed 7 bases from V and 0 bases from J; junction bases left unmatched: 11. Looked up from germline, CDR1 is SNHLY and CDR2 is FYNNEI.